This TCR beta chain was found in a study of T cells in Graves' hyperthyroidism and ophthalmopathy. Criteria for exclusion of patients were uncontrolled infection, other autoimmune disease, pregnancy or lactation. The diagnoses drew upon clinical symptoms, serum thyroxine and TRAb, thyroid ultrasound and orbital computed tomography. The TCR beta CDR3 regions underwent amplification using RNA transcripts as the source. Initially, a first-round RT-PCR of the TCR CDR3 employed the HTBI primer set. TCRdb used MiXCR to reprocess the multiplex PCR reads, holding one entry per CDR3 protein. The sample comprises fewer than 750,000 distinct CDR3 sequences, under 15% of which are singletons, and about 4.5% rests with the top ten. After removal of 2 bases from V and 5 bases from J, the junction contained 7 bases not matched to a gene. Germline V lookup: CDR1 GTSNPN, CDR2 SVGIG (reference sequence). CDR3 length equals 14 residues.

The chain employs TRBV30 and TRBJ2-5, with 8 bases aligning to TRBD2. Sequenced material: blood. The TCR sequence derives from a woman aged 40 to 49 with Graves' ophthalmopathy. CDR3 amino acids: CAWSSSGSLETQYF. The CDR3 DNA follows: TGTGCCTGGAGTTCCAGCGGGAGTTTGGAGACCCAGTACTTC. Variable domain in full (rest from reference TRBV30 and TRBJ2-5): SQTIHQWPATLVQPVGSPLSLECTVEGTSNPNLYWYRQAAGRGLQLLFYSVGIGQISSEVPQNLSASRPQDRQFILSSKKLLLSDSGFYLCAWSSSGSLETQYFGPGTRLLVL.